In this sample, the clone carrying this T cell receptor (beta chain) turned up many times. Its antigen is as yet unknown. This sample is part of a study of T cells in Graves' hyperthyroidism and ophthalmopathy. General study results and limits: Blood also contained most expanded thyroid clonotypes above 0.001. It was a median 6.5 months before onset that the model predicted ophthalmopathy.

Diagnosis of hyperthyroidism was new in patients aged 18 to 65, and its duration was under 2 months. Amplified TCR beta CDR3 regions came from RNA transcripts. Using the HTBI primer set, a first-round RT-PCR was run on the TCR CDR3. TCRdb independently ran MiXCR on the multiplex PCR reads; one entry per CDR3 protein. The repertoire holds a few hundred thousand distinct CDR3 sequences, with under 60% as singletons. V shed 4 bases and J 7 bases; nucleotides not matched to a gene: 7. Germline CDR1 SGDLS, CDR2 YYNGEE. The length of the CDR3 is 14 residues. What was sequenced was peripheral blood or thyroid tissue (not recorded which). The V call is TRBV9, the J call TRBJ1-1; TRBD1 agrees at 10 bases. The TCR comes from a woman between 18 and 29 years old with Graves' hyperthyroidism. CDR3 protein: CASSLTGTGVEAFF. CDR3 bases: TGTGCCAGCAGCTTAACCGGGACAGGGGTTGAAGCTTTCTTT.